Listed here is a single T cell receptor (beta chain). The data belong to a study of blood T cell repertoires in COVID-19. As for the study in general: Collection of acute and convalescent COVID-19 samples took place in the United States, Italy and Spain. PBMCs, B-cell-depleted T cells, or T cells were the source of the cDNA or gDNA that made up the material.

This CDR3 is 12 amino acids long. Trimming cost V 3 bases and J 8 bases; bases outside gene matches: 6. Germline lookup yields CDR1 DFQATT and CDR2 SNEGSKA (reference sequence). Original analysis: Using reference gene primer amplification, nucleated cell counts were estimated. Method: immunoSEQ multiplex PCR; TCRdb's copy keeps in-frame clones and lacks some. V and J calls and clone size are those listed in that table; D and trimming were worked out from the DNA. The sample contains 250,000 to 300,000 clones, approximately 91% of which appear only once. The rearrangement links TRBV20-1 to TRBJ1-2, with TRBD1 matching 7 bases. Sequenced input: peripheral blood. The clonotype comes from a man aged 50 to 60 with acute or convalescent COVID-19. Here the CDR3 reads CSASGDRDGYTF. For the CDR3, the DNA is TGCAGTGCTAGTGGGGACAGAGACGGCTACACCTTC.